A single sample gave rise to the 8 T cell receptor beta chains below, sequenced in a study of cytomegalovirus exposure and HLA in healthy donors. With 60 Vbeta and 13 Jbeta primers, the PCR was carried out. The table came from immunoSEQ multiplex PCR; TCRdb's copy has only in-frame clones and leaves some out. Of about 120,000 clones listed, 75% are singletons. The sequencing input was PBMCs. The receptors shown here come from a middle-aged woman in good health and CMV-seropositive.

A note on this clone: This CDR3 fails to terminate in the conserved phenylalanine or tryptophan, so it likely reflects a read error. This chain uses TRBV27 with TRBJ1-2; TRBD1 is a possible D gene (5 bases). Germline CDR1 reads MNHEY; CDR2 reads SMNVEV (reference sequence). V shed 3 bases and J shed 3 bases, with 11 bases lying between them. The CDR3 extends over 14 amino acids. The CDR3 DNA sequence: TGTGCCAGCAGTTTGAGGGGTCAGGACTATGGCTACACCGTC. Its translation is CASSLRGQDYGYTV.

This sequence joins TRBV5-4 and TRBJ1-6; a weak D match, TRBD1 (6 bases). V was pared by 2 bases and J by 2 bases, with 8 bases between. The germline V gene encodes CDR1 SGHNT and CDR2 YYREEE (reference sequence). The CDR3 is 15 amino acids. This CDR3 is CASSFDRTYNSPLHF. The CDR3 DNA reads TGTGCCAGCAGCTTCGACAGGACCTATAATTCACCCCTCCACTTT.

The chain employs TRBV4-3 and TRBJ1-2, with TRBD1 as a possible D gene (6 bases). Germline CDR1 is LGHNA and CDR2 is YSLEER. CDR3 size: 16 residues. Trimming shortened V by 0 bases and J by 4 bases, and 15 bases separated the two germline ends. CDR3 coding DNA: TGCGCCAGCAGCCAAGATAGGTCAGGGGTCCCCTATGGCTACACCTTC. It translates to CASSQDRSGVPYGYTF.

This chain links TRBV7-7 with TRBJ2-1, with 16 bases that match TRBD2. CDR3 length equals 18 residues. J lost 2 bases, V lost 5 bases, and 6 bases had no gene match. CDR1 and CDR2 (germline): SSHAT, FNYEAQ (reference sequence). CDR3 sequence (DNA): TGTGCCAGCAGCCGAGGGACTAGCGGGGGGGCCCCCTACAATGAGCAGTTCTTC. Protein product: CASSRGTSGGAPYNEQFF.

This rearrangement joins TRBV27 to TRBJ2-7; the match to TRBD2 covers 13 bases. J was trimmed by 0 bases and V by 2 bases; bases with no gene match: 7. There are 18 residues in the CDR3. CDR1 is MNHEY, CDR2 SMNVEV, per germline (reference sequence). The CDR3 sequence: CASSLTRLAGGLSYEQYF. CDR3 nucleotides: TGTGCCAGCAGTTTAACTAGACTAGCGGGAGGCCTCTCCTACGAGCAGTACTTC.

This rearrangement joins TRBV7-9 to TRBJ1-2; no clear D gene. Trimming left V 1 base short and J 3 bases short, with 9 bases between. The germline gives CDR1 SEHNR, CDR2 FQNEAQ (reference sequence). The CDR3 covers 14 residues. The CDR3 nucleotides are TGTGCCAGCAGCTTAGGTCTCAGCGACTATGGCTACACCTTC. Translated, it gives CASSLGLSDYGYTF.

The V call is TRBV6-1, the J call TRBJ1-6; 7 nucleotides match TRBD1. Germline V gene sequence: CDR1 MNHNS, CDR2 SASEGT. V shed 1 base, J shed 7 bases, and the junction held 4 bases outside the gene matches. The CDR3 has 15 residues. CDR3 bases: TGTGCCAGCAGTGAAGAGACAGGGCGCAATTCACCCCTCCACTTT. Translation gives CASSEETGRNSPLHF.

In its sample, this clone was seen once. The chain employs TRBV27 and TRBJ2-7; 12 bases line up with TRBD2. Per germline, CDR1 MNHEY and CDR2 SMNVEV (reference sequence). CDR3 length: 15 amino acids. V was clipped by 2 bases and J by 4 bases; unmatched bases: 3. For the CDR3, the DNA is TGTGCCAGCAGTTTACTAGCGGGAGGGCCGTACGAGCAGTACTTC. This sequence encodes CASSLLAGGPYEQYF.